This entry describes one T cell receptor (beta chain). In its sample, this clonotype was seen a few times. The antigen it binds to is not known. The input lacks base qualities; no much larger clone sits a single base away. This sample is part of a study of T cells in Graves' hyperthyroidism and ophthalmopathy (dated by TCRdb to between 2018 and 2021). About the study as a whole: Peripheral blood was sampled at the time of initial diagnosis, prior to any treatment. The paper reports TCR Vbeta CDR3 sequencing of approximately 140 peripheral blood samples: some 41 ophthalmopathy, approximately 74 hyperthyroidism and roughly 17 progressor patients. After sampling, hyperthyroidism patients received methimazole starting at 30 mg daily, and ophthalmopathy patients received high-dose intravenous methylprednisolone. In roughly six Graves' hyperthyroidism patients, the study also compared T-cell repertoires from thyroid tissue with T-cell repertoires from blood. The 95 to 100 discovery patients were divided at random into training and test sets in a 7:3 ratio. An independent validation cohort of fewer than 20 hyperthyroidism patients and 15 or so patients who later progressed to ophthalmopathy tested prospective prediction of ophthalmopathy. To identify distinguishing TCR V-J signatures, a discovery cohort of 90 to 100 patients was used, comprising under 45 with Graves' ophthalmopathy and 55 to 65 with stable Graves' hyperthyroidism.

General findings and caveats noted by the study authors: In validation, progression to ophthalmopathy was predicted by the model with nearly 71% sensitivity and roughly 72% specificity, a median of roughly 6.4 months before onset. In cross-validation, a model built on a 13 V-J signature told ophthalmopathy apart from stable hyperthyroidism with approximately 90% sensitivity and roughly 82% specificity, and in testing the same model reached 80%/75%. No statistical method was used to fix the sample size in advance, and group allocation was not hidden from the investigators. Most expanded thyroid clonotypes (frequency above 0.001) were also detected in blood, suggesting blood repertoires may reflect thyroid immune responses.

Stable Graves' hyperthyroidism was defined as the absence of progression to ophthalmopathy over 18 months of follow-up. Hyperthyroidism patients were aged 18 to 65 years and newly diagnosed, with disease duration of less than 2 months. Any patient with an uncontrolled infection, another autoimmune disease, pregnancy or lactation was excluded. Clinical symptoms, serum thyroxine and TRAb, thyroid ultrasound, and orbital computed tomography formed the basis for the diagnoses. PBMCs were isolated from roughly 10 ml of fresh peripheral blood by Ficoll-Paque density gradient centrifugation. Total RNA was extracted using Trizol reagent, and RNA quality was assessed on an Agilent 2100 Bioanalyzer. TCR beta CDR3 regions were amplified from RNA transcripts. For the first round of RT-PCR on the TCR CDR3, the HTBI primer set was used together with the Qiagen OneStep RT-PCR kit. Libraries were constructed in a second round of multiplex PCR, after which size selection and purification were performed. Sequencing of the libraries was done on an Illumina HiSeq2000 using paired-end 100 bp reads. The paper's processing steps were these. SOAPnuke was used to process the raw data, with reads discarded if the reads contained adapters or uncalled bases, had a mean Phred below 15, or lacked an exact constant-primer or identifier match. COPE v1.2.5 was used to merge high-quality paired reads, and clonotypes were defined as unique nucleotide sequences. Clonotypes were aligned to IMGT TRBV, TRBD and TRBJ reference segments using MiTCR v1.1. The analysis was restricted to V-J combinations with a frequency above 0.0001, which together covered roughly 99% of the repertoires. A TCS score was defined as the ratio of F50 (clonal expansion) to E x V (chaos), with BLOSUM62-based TCRdist applied between CDR3 peptides within each V-J. Welch's t-statistics and random forest reduced some 510 V-J features to 13, which were used in a naive Bayes classifier (R e1071). TCRdb reprocessing: public reads trimmed at Q25 with fastp, clones called with MiXCR, in-frame beta chains kept. Rows are unified per CDR3 protein, each entry keeping the most common DNA and genes. It is TCRdb's table, rather than the study itself, that gives the V and J calls and clone size. The sample records 550,000 to 600,000 distinct CDR3 sequences, over 15% of which are singletons. The ten top clones hold roughly 18% of the sample.

Inclusive of the bounding cysteine and phenylalanine, the CDR3 is 14 residues long. Kept here is only the CDR3 DNA, which spans 42 bases and is read in frame from base 1. V gives up 6 bases and J gives up 3 bases, and the segment between their germline ends measures 14 bases. CDR1 and CDR2 (KGHSH, LQKENI) derive from the germline V gene. The source of this sequence is a woman aged 18-35 years with Graves' hyperthyroidism. This receptor chain uses TRBV18 and TRBJ2-5; possibly the D gene is TRBD2, per 6 matching bases. The material sequenced was blood. The CDR3 region has the sequence CASSPEGTKETQYF. The DNA reads as follows: TGTGCCAGCTCCCCGGAGGGAACGAAAGAGACCCAGTACTTC.